A single sample gave rise to the 31 T cell receptor beta chains below, sequenced in a study of blood T cell repertoires in COVID-19. TCRdb's copy holds only in-frame clones and misses some; the assay was immunoSEQ multiplex PCR. The sample consists of under 300,000 clones, roughly 85% of them appearing once. Material: peripheral blood. The source is a human donor in a cohort sampled during active COVID-19.

The chain combines TRBV5-6 with TRBJ2-6; tentative D call: TRBD2 (6 bases). Trimming took 2 bases from V and 4 from J, leaving 10 bases between them. The CDR3 runs to 15 residues. CDR1 is SGHDT, CDR2 YYEEEE, per germline. The CDR3 region has the DNA TGTGCCAGCAGCTTCCGGGGGAGCGGGGCCAACGTCCTGACTTTC. Translating it yields CASSFRGSGANVLTF.

CDR3 amino acids: CASSQVNIAHYGYTF. CDR3 DNA sequence: TGTGCCAGCAGCCAAGTTAACATAGCCCACTATGGCTACACCTTC. The V call is TRBV3-1 (or the pseudogene TRBV3-2), the J call TRBJ1-2; D is unclear. The CDR3 totals 15 residues. V was cut by 1 base and J by 3 bases, with 12 bases left in between. The V gene's germline CDR1 is LGHDT and CDR2 YNNKEL (reference sequence).

The rearrangement uses TRBV18 and TRBJ2-1, with 15 bases identical to TRBD2. CDR3 length: 16 residues. The germline V gene encodes CDR1 KGHSH and CDR2 LQKENI. V gave up 4 bases and J gave up 8 bases; unmatched junction bases: 6. The CDR3 spells CASSRQGLAGGDEQFF. The CDR3 nucleotides are TGTGCCAGCTCACGTCAGGGACTAGCGGGAGGAGATGAGCAGTTCTTC.

The rearrangement uses TRBV30 and TRBJ1-2; the D gene is possibly TRBD1 (6 bases). This CDR3 is built from 14 residues. Per germline, CDR1 GTSNPN and CDR2 SVGIG (reference sequence). Trimming removed 3 bases at V and 2 bases at J, with 13 bases between. CDR3 residues: CAWRIRGGNYGYTF. CDR3 nucleotides: TGTGCCTGGAGAATAAGGGGGGGGAACTATGGCTACACCTTC.

The chain is built from TRBV5-4 and TRBJ2-5; possible D gene TRBD2, 6 bases. The CDR3 has 16 residues. CDR1 SGHNT and CDR2 YYREEE come from the germline V gene (reference sequence). V lost 4 bases, J lost 3 bases, and 19 bases lay in between. The CDR3 nucleotides read TGTGCCAGCAGCAGGGGTAGCGGCGTTTATAAAGAGACCCAGTACTTC. Encoded protein: CASSRGSGVYKETQYF.

This clone was seen at least ten times. V usage is TRBV11-2 and J usage is TRBJ2-2, with D possibly matching TRBD2 (5 bases). The CDR3 consists of 14 residues. V was cut by 6 bases and J by 5 bases, with 13 bases left in between. Germline V gene sequence: CDR1 SGHAT, CDR2 FQNNGV. Here the CDR3 DNA reads TGTGCCAGCAGACCATGGAGCGGTACCGGGGAGCTGTTTTTT. This sequence encodes CASRPWSGTGELFF.

The V and J genes are TRBV27 and TRBJ2-1, with TRBD2 matching 13 bases. In germline, CDR1 is MNHEY, CDR2 SMNVEV (reference sequence). J gave up 7 bases and V 6 bases, and 0 bases lay outside the gene matches. The CDR3 runs to 13 residues. In DNA, the CDR3 is TGTGCCAGCAGGACTAGCGGGAGGAATGAGCAGTTCTTC. As protein: CASRTSGRNEQFF.

This chain links TRBV5-1 with TRBJ2-1, with 11 nucleotides matching TRBD1. This CDR3 has 15 residues. J gave up 5 bases and V 3 bases, and 4 bases lay outside the gene matches. Germline V gene lookup returns CDR1 SGHRS and CDR2 YFSETQ. The CDR3: CASSSRDRGNNEQFF. The DNA of the CDR3 is TGCGCCAGCAGCTCCCGGGACAGGGGGAACAATGAGCAGTTCTTC.

V is TRBV24-1 and J is TRBJ1-1; 7 bases map to TRBD1. The CDR3 length is 17 residues. With 7 bases clipped from V and 1 base from J, the junction kept 14 bases outside the gene matches. Germline V lookup: CDR1 KGHDR, CDR2 SFDVKD. The CDR3 sequence is CATRMGPEQGRNTEAFF. CDR3 coding DNA: TGTGCCACCAGGATGGGGCCCGAACAGGGGCGGAACACTGAAGCTTTCTTT.

This chain links TRBV7-9 with TRBJ1-4; no clear D. The CDR3 contains 14 residues. V lost 7 bases, J lost 3 bases, and 12 bases lay in between. Germline CDR1 SEHNR, CDR2 FQNEAQ (reference sequence). Here the CDR3 reads CASNQGRANEKLFF. CDR3 DNA sequence: TGTGCCAGCAACCAAGGGAGGGCTAATGAAAAACTGTTTTTT.

The count of this clone is one. The CDR3 sequence is CASSPSRENTEAFF. In DNA form, the CDR3 reads TGTGCCAGCAGCCCAAGCAGGGAGAACACTGAAGCTTTCTTT. This chain uses TRBV7-8 with TRBJ1-1; weak D call: TRBD1 (5 bases). CDR3 length: 14 residues. Looked up from germline, CDR1 is SGHVS and CDR2 is FQNEAQ. The V gene lost 5 bases and the J gene lost 1 base, with 11 bases spanning the gap.

This clone came up a few times. The rearrangement links TRBV29-1 to TRBJ2-7; TRBD1 might be the D (6 bases). The V gene's germline CDR1 is SQVTM and CDR2 ANQGSEA. The V end was cut by 4 bases, the J end by 0 bases, with 10 bases between. This CDR3 contains 13 residues. CDR3 in amino acids: CSVGSGVSYEQYF. The DNA for the CDR3 is TGCAGCGTTGGCTCAGGGGTCTCCTACGAGCAGTACTTC.

J is TRBJ2-7 and V is TRBV7-2, with 12 bases matching TRBD2. The germline CDR1 and CDR2 sequences are SGHTA and FQGNSA. CDR3 length: 14 amino acids. J was trimmed by 4 bases and V by 7 bases; bases with no gene match: 5. The CDR3 spells CASTSGRAYYEQYF. The CDR3 coding sequence is TGTGCCAGCACTAGCGGGAGGGCTTATTACGAGCAGTACTTC.

The V gene is TRBV28, the J gene TRBJ2-7; D might be TRBD1 (5 bases). The germline V and J ends were trimmed by 7 bases and 4 bases, with 23 bases remaining between them. CDR1 MDHEN and CDR2 SYDVKM come from the germline V gene. The CDR3 covers 16 residues. CDR3 in DNA: TGTGCCAGCACCCAAGGTTTGGGGCAGGGAAGGTACGAGCAGTACTTC. Translation gives CASTQGLGQGRYEQYF.

The J gene is TRBJ1-5, the V gene TRBV6-5; D is undetermined. Germline-derived CDR1 and CDR2 are MNHEY and SVGAGI. V was pared by 5 bases and J by 7 bases, with 12 bases between. The CDR3 contains 13 residues. As DNA, the CDR3 is TGTGCCAGCAGTCCCGGAGTCGGGCAGCCCCAGCATTTT. Its translation: CASSPGVGQPQHF.

The table lists this clone with a count of one. The V and J genes are TRBV5-5 and TRBJ1-5; no clear D. Trimming removed 3 bases at V and 4 bases at J, with 8 bases between. Germline-derived CDR1 and CDR2 are SGHKS and YYEKEE (reference sequence). The length of the CDR3 is 13 residues. CDR3 amino acids: CASSSSPNQPQHF. In nucleotides, the CDR3 is TGTGCCAGCAGCTCTTCTCCTAATCAGCCCCAGCATTTT.

The V call is TRBV29-1, the J call TRBJ2-1; no clear D. This CDR3 comprises 11 residues. V dropped 6 bases and J dropped 9 bases, with 12 bases sitting between them. Germline V gives CDR1 SQVTM, CDR2 ANQGSEA. In DNA form, the CDR3 reads TGCAGCGTCCAAAAAAACATTGAGCAGTTCTTC. Translating it yields CSVQKNIEQFF.

The V and J genes are TRBV18 and TRBJ1-1, with TRBD1 matching over 9 bases. The V gene end was trimmed by 0 bases and the J gene end by 1 base; junction bases not matched to a gene: 9. The length of the CDR3 is 18 residues. Germline V lookup: CDR1 KGHSH, CDR2 LQKENI. The CDR3 protein is CASSPPDRGFVGNTEAFF. The CDR3 coding sequence is TGTGCCAGCTCACCACCGGACAGGGGATTTGTGGGGAACACTGAAGCTTTCTTT.

In DNA form, the CDR3 reads TGTGCCCCCTACCCACAGGGTCCGGACACCATATATTTT. Its protein product is CAPYPQGPDTIYF. This rearrangement joins TRBV19 to TRBJ1-3, with D possibly matching TRBD1 (6 bases). Germline V CDR1 and CDR2: LNHDA, SQIVND (reference sequence). The V gene lost 11 bases and the J gene lost 8 bases, with 19 bases spanning the gap. This CDR3 comprises 13 residues.

This chain joins TRBV20-1 and TRBJ1-1; 7 bases agree with TRBD1. The CDR3 covers 11 residues. Germline loops: CDR1 DFQATT, CDR2 SNEGSKA (reference sequence). Trimming removed 5 bases from V and 3 bases from J; junction bases left unmatched: 0. CDR3 nucleotides: TGCAGTGCTGACAGGGACACTGAAGCTTTCTTT. It codes for CSADRDTEAFF.

The V and J genes are TRBV6-5 and TRBJ2-7, with 7 bases that match TRBD2. The CDR3 length is 14 residues. Looked up from germline, CDR1 is MNHEY and CDR2 is SVGAGI. V shed 3 bases, J shed 2 bases, and the junction held 4 bases outside the gene matches. CDR3 sequence reads: CASSYGTNAYEQYF. Written as DNA, the CDR3 is TGTGCCAGCAGTTATGGGACTAACGCCTACGAGCAGTACTTC.

The gene calls are TRBV5-1 and TRBJ2-5; D possibly corresponds to TRBD2 (6 bases). The V gene's germline CDR1 is SGHRS and CDR2 YFSETQ. This CDR3 is 13 amino acids long. V was clipped by 4 bases and J by 6 bases, with 13 bases between them. In DNA, the CDR3 is TGCGCCAGCAGCGGCGGGGCGGATAAGACCCAGTACTTC. Its translation: CASSGGADKTQYF.

The V and J genes are TRBV7-2 and TRBJ1-2; 7 nucleotides line up with TRBD1. The CDR3 has 13 amino acids. V gave up 5 bases and J gave up 5 bases; unmatched junction bases: 5. CDR1 SGHTA and CDR2 FQGNSA come from the germline V gene. CDR3 residues: CASSITGVYGYTF. CDR3 in DNA: TGTGCCAGCAGCATTACAGGGGTTTATGGCTACACCTTC.

Concerning this clone: At one end, the junction sequence differs from germline, possibly due to a read error. This chain connects TRBV25-1 to TRBJ2-7, with 7 nucleotides matching TRBD1. This CDR3 region has 14 residues. Germline V gene lookup returns CDR1 MGHDK and CDR2 SYGVNS. CDR3 region: CASSDPSDRIPVNF. Here the CDR3 DNA reads TGTGCCAGCAGTGACCCATCGGACAGGATACCTGTAAACTTC.

The chain carries TRBV19 and TRBJ1-3; D not resolved. There are 15 residues in the CDR3. V was clipped by 8 bases and J by 0 bases, with 14 bases between them. Germline CDR1 is LNHDA and CDR2 is SQIVND (reference sequence). The CDR3 DNA follows: TGTGCCAGTGTCGCGCAACGGGTCTCTGGAAACACCATATATTTT. Amino acid sequence: CASVAQRVSGNTIYF.

This chain connects TRBV7-2 to TRBJ1-6; D not certain. The V end lost 5 bases, the J end lost 5 bases, and 10 bases lay between the germline ends. The CDR3 runs to 14 residues. Germline values: CDR1 SGHTA, CDR2 FQGNSA. The CDR3 here is CASSLRGNNSPLHF. The CDR3 region has the DNA TGTGCCAGCAGCCTCCGGGGTAATAATTCACCCCTCCACTTT.

Note on this clone: The sample carries other DNA sequences with the same CDR3. The V and J genes are TRBV7-2 and TRBJ2-1; no clear D. The CDR3 is 14 residues long. Trimming left V 1 base short and J 7 bases short, with 11 bases between. The germline V gene has CDR1 SGHTA and CDR2 FQGNSA. This CDR3 reads CASSLGGSSNEQFF. Written as DNA, the CDR3 is TGTGCCAGCAGCTTAGGTGGTAGCTCAAATGAGCAGTTCTTC.

The V gene is TRBV3-1 (or the pseudogene TRBV3-2), the J gene TRBJ2-7, with D perhaps TRBD2 (5 bases). There are 14 residues in the CDR3. Germline V gene sequence: CDR1 LGHDT, CDR2 YNNKEL (reference sequence). V gave up 0 bases and J gave up 4 bases, with 10 bases separating them. For the CDR3, the DNA is TGTGCCAGCAGCCAAGAGATCCCGGGATACGAGCAGTACTTC. Amino acids: CASSQEIPGYEQYF.

This clone was recorded once. The rearrangement joins TRBV18 to TRBJ1-3; D is unresolved. V was clipped by 3 bases and J by 0 bases, with 6 bases between them. This CDR3 has 14 amino acids. CDR1 and CDR2 from the germline V gene are KGHSH and LQKENI. CDR3 coding DNA: TGTGCCAGCTCACCCACAGACTCTGGAAACACCATATATTTT. Amino acid sequence: CASSPTDSGNTIYF.

This sequence joins TRBV18 and TRBJ2-1; 7 nucleotides match TRBD1. V shed 3 bases and J 4 bases; nucleotides not matched to a gene: 6. CDR1 is KGHSH and CDR2 is LQKENI in the germline V gene. This CDR3 comprises 15 residues. The CDR3, as DNA: TGTGCCAGCTCACCGCCTCCGGGACAGTACAATGAGCAGTTCTTC. This codes for CASSPPPGQYNEQFF.

This chain uses TRBV21-1 with TRBJ2-7; TRBD2 is taken as the D call from the table, unchecked against the DNA. TRBV21-1 is labeled a pseudogene. This CDR3 is 16 amino acids long. The CDR3 is CASSKGGGQTLHEQYF. In DNA, the CDR3 is TGTGCCAGCAGCAAAGGAGGAGGGCAGACGCTCCACGAGCAGTACTTC.